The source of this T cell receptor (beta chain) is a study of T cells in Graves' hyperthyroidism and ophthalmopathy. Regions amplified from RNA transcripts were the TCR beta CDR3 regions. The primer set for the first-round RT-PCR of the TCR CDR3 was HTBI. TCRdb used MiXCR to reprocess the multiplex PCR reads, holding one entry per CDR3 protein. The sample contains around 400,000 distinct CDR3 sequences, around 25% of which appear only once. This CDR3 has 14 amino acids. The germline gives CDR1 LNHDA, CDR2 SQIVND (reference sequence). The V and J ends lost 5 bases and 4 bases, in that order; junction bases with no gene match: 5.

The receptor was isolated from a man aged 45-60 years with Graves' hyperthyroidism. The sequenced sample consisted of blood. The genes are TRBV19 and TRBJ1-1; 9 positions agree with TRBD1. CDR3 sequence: CASSPQGAFTEAFF. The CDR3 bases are TGTGCCAGTAGTCCACAGGGGGCGTTCACTGAAGCTTTCTTT. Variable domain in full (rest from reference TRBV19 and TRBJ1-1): DGGITQSPKYLFRKEGQNVTLSCEQNLNHDAMYWYRQDPGQGLRLIYYSQIVNDFQKGDIAEGYSVSREKKESFPLTVTSAQKNPTAFYLCASSPQGAFTEAFFGQGTRLTVV.